The 3 T cell receptor beta chains listed next were all sequenced from one sample in a study of radiation and T cells in renal cell carcinoma. Time point described: blood 4 weeks post-SBRT, at nephrectomy. As for treatment: 15 Gy SBRT to primary tumor, nephrectomy 4 weeks later. TCRdb's table, derived via immunoSEQ multiplex PCR, lists solely in-frame clones and lacks some. The sample carries around 99,000 clones, 75% to 85% recorded once. Sequencing used blood, obtained from a patient whose treatment included radiotherapy and nephrectomy. The receptors stem from a man in his 60s with renal cell carcinoma.

V is TRBV6-6 and J is TRBJ2-2; possible D gene TRBD2, 6 bases. There are 12 residues in the CDR3. Trimming removed 6 bases at V and 7 bases at J, with 9 bases between. Germline V lookup: CDR1 MNHNY, CDR2 SVGAGI (reference sequence). This CDR3 reads CASSQTSGELFF. The DNA for the CDR3 is TGTGCCAGCAGCCAGACTAGCGGGGAGCTGTTTTTT.

This clone has a handful of counts. V and J are TRBV11-2 and TRBJ1-4; 9 bases line up with TRBD1. CDR1 and CDR2 (germline): SGHAT, FQNNGV. Trimming removed 5 bases from V and 6 bases from J; junction bases left unmatched: 7. The CDR3 is 15 amino acids. In DNA, the CDR3 is TGTGCCAGCAGCCGAGGACAGGGGTTATATGAAAAACTGTTTTTT. The encoded protein is CASSRGQGLYEKLFF.

V usage is TRBV10-3 and J usage is TRBJ2-3, with D unresolved. V lost 6 bases, J lost 3 bases, and 10 bases lay in between. Germline V gives CDR1 ENHRY, CDR2 SYGVKD. The CDR3 is 13 residues long. The CDR3 DNA reads TGTGCCATCAGCCTATCCTCAACAGATACGCAGTATTTT. Translation gives CAISLSSTDTQYF.